This T cell receptor beta chain was recorded in a study of metastatic and nonmetastatic thyroid tumors (dated by TCRdb to between 2020 and 2021). Turning to the overall study: Repertoires were compared across peripheral blood and tumor or nodule tissue samples from malignant and benign thyroid patients.

No treatment had been received by any patient before thyroid surgery. Using T-cell receptor beta sequencing, the researchers looked back retrospectively at clinical samples from patients, gathered between the early 2010s and the late 2010s. What the study reported, not specific to this receptor: TCR beta diversity was reported as significantly higher in malignant tumors than in benign nodules, in both blood and tumor samples.

Receptor libraries were prepared by PCR. Sequencer: Illumina HiSeq 4000. High-throughput sequencing was used to profile the TCR beta-chain CDR3 region of each patient. On the authors' methods: A classifier to discriminate distant-metastatic papillary thyroid cancer patients was built from CDR3 differences across clinicopathological groups. The Shannon index was used to measure repertoire diversity, and the Morisita-Horn index was used to measure how similar tumor and blood repertoires were. TCRdb took the public reads, trimmed them with fastp at Q25, ran MiXCR for clone calling and kept in-frame beta chains. TCRdb's processing, not the authors', yielded these V and J calls. A total of about 33,000 clones appear in this sample, about 17% of them only once. The top ten hold under 5% of the sample. Measured from the cysteine to the phenylalanine, the CDR3 is 17 residues long. Just CDR3 DNA is preserved here, 51 bases in frame from base 1. Ends trimmed: V by 6 bases, J by 4 bases; bases unmatched to a gene: 12.

At least ten counts were recorded for this clone. No cognate antigen has been identified for it. The sample holds no much larger clone one base away, and base qualities are not on file. This receptor was obtained from a female donor with papillary thyroid cancer or a benign thyroid nodule (not recorded which). Some clones in this sample may be carry-over from other donors' samples. The rearrangement combines TRBV12-3 or TRBV12-4 with TRBJ1-5; 10 middle bases align to TRBD1. What was sequenced was blood. This receptor carries the CDR3 CASRPGQGLLRNQPQHF. The nucleotide sequence is given as TGTGCCAGCAGGCCGGGACAGGGGTTGTTGCGTAATCAGCCCCAGCATTTT.